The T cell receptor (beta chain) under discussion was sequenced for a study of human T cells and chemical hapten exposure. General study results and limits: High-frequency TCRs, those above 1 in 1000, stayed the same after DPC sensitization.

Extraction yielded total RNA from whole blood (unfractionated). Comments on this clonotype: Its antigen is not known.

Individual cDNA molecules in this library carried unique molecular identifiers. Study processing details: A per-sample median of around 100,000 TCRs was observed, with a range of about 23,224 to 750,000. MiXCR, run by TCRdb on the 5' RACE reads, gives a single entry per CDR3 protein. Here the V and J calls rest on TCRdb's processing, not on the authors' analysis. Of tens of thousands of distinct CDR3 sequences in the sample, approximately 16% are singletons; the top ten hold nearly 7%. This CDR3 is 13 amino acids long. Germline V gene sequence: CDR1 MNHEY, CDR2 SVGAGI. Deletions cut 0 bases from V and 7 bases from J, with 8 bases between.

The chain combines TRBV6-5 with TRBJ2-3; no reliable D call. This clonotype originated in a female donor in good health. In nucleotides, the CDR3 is TGTGCCAGCAGTTACTCGGAGTCGTATACGCAGTATTTT. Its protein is CASSYSESYTQYF.